This T cell receptor beta chain is drawn from a study of blood T cell repertoires in COVID-19 (dated by TCRdb to about 2020). At the level of the whole study: Samples covering the acute and convalescent phases of COVID-19 were provided by collaborators in the United States, Italy and Spain. The prospective study material was composed of cDNA or gDNA derived from T cells, B-cell-depleted T cells, or PBMCs. Deeply sampled blood TCRbeta repertoires from subjects exposed to, actively infected with, or recovered from COVID-19 were included in the dataset. A freely available public database, intended as a resource for researchers studying the immune response to SARS-CoV-2, is where the repertoires were released. The samples were drawn from two sources: the first 160 participants of the ongoing ImmuneRACE study, and 1,000 to 1,500 subjects contributed by 6 global collaborators. Sample metadata almost always included a de-identified subject ID, COVID-19 status, age in years and sex. HLA class I and class II types, where available, came from metadata supplied by the sample provider rather than from assay-based typing. What the study reported, not specific to this receptor: The quantity of clinical and demographic metadata differed by source and by participant and was supplied without curation.

Samples from volunteer blood donors who had recovered from COVID-19 were contributed by a second Seattle source. The collaborating institutions used their own protocols to collect whole blood in K2EDTA tubes. For TCRbeta analysis, collaborators shipped samples in one of three forms: frozen whole blood, isolated PBMCs, or DNA extracted from either of those sample types. Concerning this clone itself: Its target antigen remains unknown. No base qualities exist here, and no much larger clone lies one base off it.

The immunoSEQ Assay, a bias-controlled multiplex PCR, was used to amplify TCRbeta CDR3 regions from genomic DNA. Regarding the original processing steps: The number of nucleated cells in each sample was estimated from the amplification of reference gene primers within the assay. To quantify the absolute abundance of each unique TCRbeta CDR3 rearrangement, sequence reads were collapsed and filtered. For each sample, productive Simpson clonality was calculated as the square root of Simpson's diversity index over productive rearrangements. As stored in TCRdb, this immuneACCESS dataset retains in-frame rearrangements with V and J assigned. A fraction of the clones does not appear; measured against another copy, unresolved V genes explain less than half of the discrepancy, and the remainder lacks a known reason. V and J calls and clone size follow that table, whereas D and trimming were derived from the DNA. The sample table lists about 140,000 clones, 78% of them with a count of one. The top ten clones comprise 11% of the sample.

Spanning cysteine to phenylalanine, the CDR3 consists of 15 amino acids. Only the CDR3 DNA stays, 45 bases, in frame from base 1. The CDR1 and CDR2 encoded by the germline V gene are SGHDT and YYEEEE. V is cut back by 4 bases and J by 2 bases, with 3 bases in the junction unmatched. This clonotype was obtained from a man between 60 and 75 years old who had recovered from COVID-19. This sequence uses TRBV5-6 and TRBJ2-1, and 10 junctional nucleotides match TRBD1. The source material was peripheral blood. The bases read TGTGCCAGCAGCAAGACAGGGGGCCCCTACAATGAGCAGTTCTTC. Its translation is CASSKTGGPYNEQFF. With all but the CDR3 taken from the reference TRBV5-6 and TRBJ2-1 genes, the full variable domain is: DAGVTQSPTHLIKTRGQQVTLRCSPKSGHDTVSWYQQALGQGPQFIFQYYEEEERQRGNFPDRFSGHQFPNYSSELNVNALLLGDSALYLCASSKTGGPYNEQFFGPGTRLTVL.